This T cell receptor (beta chain) appears in the sequencing data of a study of regulatory and conventional T cells in RAG deficiency. Study-level points and caveats: Control T-cell subsets had markedly higher Shannon entropy and lower Simpson indices than RAG-deficient patients.

Here immunoSEQ multiplex PCR was the method, and the copy in TCRdb shows in-frame clones only, minus some. The sample holds around 30,000 clones, 85% to 90% seen once. A remark on this clone: Its antigen is not known.

This CDR3 spans 14 amino acids. The germline V and J ends were trimmed by 5 bases and 4 bases, with 11 bases remaining between them. The germline gives CDR1 MNHEY, CDR2 SVGAGI. The same specimen was also included in a second study, on regulatory T cells. That paper states: Primers: 52 TRBV forward and 13 TRBJ reverse.

Sample: CD8+ T cells sorted from blood. The chain recombines TRBV6-5 with TRBJ1-4; no definite D call. The TCR was taken from a human donor in good health. The CDR3 nucleotides read TGTGCCAGCAGTCTGCAGCCGGTTAATGAAAAACTGTTTTTT. This codes for CASSLQPVNEKLFF.